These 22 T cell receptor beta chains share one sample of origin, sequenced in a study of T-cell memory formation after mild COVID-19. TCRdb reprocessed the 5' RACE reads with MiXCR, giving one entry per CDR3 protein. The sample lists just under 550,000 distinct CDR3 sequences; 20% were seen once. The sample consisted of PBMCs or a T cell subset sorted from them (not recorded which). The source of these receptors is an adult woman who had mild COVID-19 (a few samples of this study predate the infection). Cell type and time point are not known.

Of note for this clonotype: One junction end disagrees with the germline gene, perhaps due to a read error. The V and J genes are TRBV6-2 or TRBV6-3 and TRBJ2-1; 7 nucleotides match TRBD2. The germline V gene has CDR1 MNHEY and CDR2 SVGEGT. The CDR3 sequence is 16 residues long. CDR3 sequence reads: CASSQPPSGVANEQSF. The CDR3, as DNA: TGTGCCAGCAGCCAACCACCTAGCGGCGTCGCCAATGAGCAGTCCTTC.

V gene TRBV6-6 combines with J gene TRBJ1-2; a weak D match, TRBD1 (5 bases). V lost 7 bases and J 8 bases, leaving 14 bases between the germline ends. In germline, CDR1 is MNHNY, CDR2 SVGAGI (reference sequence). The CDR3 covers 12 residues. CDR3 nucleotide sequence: TGTGCCAGCAAAGACAGTTTGTACGGCTACACCTTC. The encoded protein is CASKDSLYGYTF.

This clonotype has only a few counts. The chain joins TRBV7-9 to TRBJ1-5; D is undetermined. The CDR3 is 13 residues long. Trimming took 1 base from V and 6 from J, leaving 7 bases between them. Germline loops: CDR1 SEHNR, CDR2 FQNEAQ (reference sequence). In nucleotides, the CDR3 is TGTGCCAGCAGCTTAGAAGAGGGTCAGCCCCAGCATTTT. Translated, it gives CASSLEEGQPQHF.

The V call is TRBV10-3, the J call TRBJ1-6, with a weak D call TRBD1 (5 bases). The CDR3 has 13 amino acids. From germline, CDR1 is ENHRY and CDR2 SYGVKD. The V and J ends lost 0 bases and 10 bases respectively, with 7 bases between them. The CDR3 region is CAISESGDSPLHF. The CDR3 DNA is TGTGCCATCAGTGAGTCTGGGGACTCACCCCTCCACTTT.

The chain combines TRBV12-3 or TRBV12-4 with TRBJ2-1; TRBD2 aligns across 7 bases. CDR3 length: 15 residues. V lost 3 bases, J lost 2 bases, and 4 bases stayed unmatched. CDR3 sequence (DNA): TGTGCCAGCAGTTTTGGCGGGAGCGCCTACAATGAGCAGTTCTTC. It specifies CASSFGGSAYNEQFF.

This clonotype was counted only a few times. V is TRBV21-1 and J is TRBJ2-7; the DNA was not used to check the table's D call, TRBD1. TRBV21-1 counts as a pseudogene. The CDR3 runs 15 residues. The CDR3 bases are TGTGCCAGCAGCTACCGGGACAGGCCTGGAGGCGAGCAGTACTTC. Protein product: CASSYRDRPGGEQYF.

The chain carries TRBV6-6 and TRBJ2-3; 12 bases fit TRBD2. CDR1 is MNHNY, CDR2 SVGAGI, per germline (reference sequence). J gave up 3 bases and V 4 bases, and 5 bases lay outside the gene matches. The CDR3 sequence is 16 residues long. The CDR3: CASSSTSGGATDTQYF. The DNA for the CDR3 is TGTGCCAGCAGTTCGACTAGCGGGGGAGCGACAGATACGCAGTATTTT.

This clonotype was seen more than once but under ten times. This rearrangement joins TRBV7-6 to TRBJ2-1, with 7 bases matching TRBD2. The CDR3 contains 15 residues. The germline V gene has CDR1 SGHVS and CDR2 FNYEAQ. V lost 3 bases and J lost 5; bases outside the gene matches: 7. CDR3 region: CASSFDGTSDNEQFF. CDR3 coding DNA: TGTGCCAGCAGCTTTGATGGCACTAGCGACAATGAGCAGTTCTTC.

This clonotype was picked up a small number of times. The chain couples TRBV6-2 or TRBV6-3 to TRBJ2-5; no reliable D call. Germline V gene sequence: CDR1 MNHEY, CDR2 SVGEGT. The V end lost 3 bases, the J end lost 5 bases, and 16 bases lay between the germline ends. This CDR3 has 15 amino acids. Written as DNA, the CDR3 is TGTGCCAGCAGTTATTTGGCCCTCAACGGGGAGACCCAGTACTTC. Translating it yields CASSYLALNGETQYF.

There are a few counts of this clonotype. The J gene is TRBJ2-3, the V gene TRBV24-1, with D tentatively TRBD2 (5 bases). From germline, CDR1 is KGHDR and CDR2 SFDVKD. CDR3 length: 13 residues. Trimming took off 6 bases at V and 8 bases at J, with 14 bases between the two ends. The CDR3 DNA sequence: TGTGCCACCAGTACTAGGAGGCCAGCTACGCAGTATTTT. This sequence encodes CATSTRRPATQYF.

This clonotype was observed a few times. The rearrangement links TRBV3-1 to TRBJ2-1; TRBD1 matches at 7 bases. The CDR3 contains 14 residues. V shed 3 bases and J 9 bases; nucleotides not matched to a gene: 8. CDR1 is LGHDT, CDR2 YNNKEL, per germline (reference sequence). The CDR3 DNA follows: TGTGCCAGCAGCCAGGATAACAGGGGACGTGAGCAGTTCTTC. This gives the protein CASSQDNRGREQFF.

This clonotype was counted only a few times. In DNA, the CDR3 is TGTGCCAGCAGGCCCTCGAGCTCCTACGAGCAGTACTTC. It yields the protein CASRPSSSYEQYF. The chain couples TRBV6-6 to TRBJ2-7, with no clear D. Deletions cut 6 bases from V and 0 bases from J, with 9 bases between. This CDR3 contains 13 residues. CDR1 is MNHNY, CDR2 SVGAGI, per germline (reference sequence).

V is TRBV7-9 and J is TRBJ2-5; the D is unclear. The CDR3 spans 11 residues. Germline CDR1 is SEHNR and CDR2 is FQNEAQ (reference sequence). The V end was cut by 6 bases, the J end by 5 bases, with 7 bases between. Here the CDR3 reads CASREKETQYF. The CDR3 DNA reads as TGTGCCAGCAGGGAAAAGGAGACCCAGTACTTC.

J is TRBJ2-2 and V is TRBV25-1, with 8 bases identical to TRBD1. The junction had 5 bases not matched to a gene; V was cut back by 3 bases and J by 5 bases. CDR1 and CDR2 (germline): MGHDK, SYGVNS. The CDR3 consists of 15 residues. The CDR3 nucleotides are TGTGCCAGCAGTGACCCAGGGGGCGCAACCGGGGAGCTGTTTTTT. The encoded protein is CASSDPGGATGELFF.

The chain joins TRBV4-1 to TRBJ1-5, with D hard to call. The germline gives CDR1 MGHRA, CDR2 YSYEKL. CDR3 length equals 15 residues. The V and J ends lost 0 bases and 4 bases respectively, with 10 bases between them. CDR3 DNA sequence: TGCGCCAGCAGCCAAGAGGATAGGTGGAATCAGCCCCAGCATTTT. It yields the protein CASSQEDRWNQPQHF.

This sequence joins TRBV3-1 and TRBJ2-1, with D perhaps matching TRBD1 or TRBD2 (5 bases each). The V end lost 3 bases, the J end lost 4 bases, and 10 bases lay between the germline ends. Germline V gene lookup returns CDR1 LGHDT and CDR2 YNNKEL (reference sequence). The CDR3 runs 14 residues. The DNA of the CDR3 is TGTGCCAGCAGCCAGAGGGGCGGGTACAATGAGCAGTTCTTC. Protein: CASSQRGGYNEQFF.

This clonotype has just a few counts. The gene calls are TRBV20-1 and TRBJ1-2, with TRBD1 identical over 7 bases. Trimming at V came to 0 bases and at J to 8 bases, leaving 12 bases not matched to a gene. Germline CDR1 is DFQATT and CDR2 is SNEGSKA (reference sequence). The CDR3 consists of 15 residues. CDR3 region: CSARDGQDRLRGYTF. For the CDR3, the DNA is TGCAGTGCTAGAGATGGTCAGGACAGGCTTAGGGGCTACACCTTC.

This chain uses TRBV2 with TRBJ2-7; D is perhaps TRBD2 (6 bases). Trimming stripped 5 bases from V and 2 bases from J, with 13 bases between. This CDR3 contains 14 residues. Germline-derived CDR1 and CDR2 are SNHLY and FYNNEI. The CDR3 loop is CASSNPGSAYEQYF. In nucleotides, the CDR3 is TGTGCCAGCAGTAATCCCGGGAGCGCCTACGAGCAGTACTTC.

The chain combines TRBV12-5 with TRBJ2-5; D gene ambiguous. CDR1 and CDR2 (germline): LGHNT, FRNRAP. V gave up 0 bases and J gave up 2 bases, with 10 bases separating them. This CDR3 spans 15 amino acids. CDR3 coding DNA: TGTGCTAGTGGTTTGGTACCTTCGGCACAAGAGACCCAGTACTTC. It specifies CASGLVPSAQETQYF.

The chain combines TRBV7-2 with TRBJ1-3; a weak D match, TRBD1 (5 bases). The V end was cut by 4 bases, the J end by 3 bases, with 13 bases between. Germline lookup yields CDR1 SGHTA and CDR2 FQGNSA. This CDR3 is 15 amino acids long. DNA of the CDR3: TGTGCCAGCAGCTCAACGGGGGTTTATGGAAACACCATATATTTT. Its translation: CASSSTGVYGNTIYF.

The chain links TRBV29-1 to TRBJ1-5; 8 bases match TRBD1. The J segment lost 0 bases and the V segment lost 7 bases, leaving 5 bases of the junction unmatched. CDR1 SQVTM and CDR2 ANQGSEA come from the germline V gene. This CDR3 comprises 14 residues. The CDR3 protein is CSAWTGNSNQPQHF. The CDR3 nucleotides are TGCAGCGCTTGGACAGGGAATAGCAATCAGCCCCAGCATTTT. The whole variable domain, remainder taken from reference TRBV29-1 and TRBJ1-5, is SAVISQKPSRDICQRGTSLTIQCQVDSQVTMMFWYRQQPGQSLTLIATANQGSEATYESGFVIDKFPISRPNLTFSTLTVSNMSPEDSSIYLCSAWTGNSNQPQHFGDGTRLSIL.

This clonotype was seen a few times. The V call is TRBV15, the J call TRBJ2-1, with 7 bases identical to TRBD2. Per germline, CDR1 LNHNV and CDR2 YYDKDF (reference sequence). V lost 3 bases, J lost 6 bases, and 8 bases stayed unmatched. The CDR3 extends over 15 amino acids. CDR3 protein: CATSRGGVVTNEQFF. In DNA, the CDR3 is TGTGCCACCAGCAGGGGGGGGGTAGTCACCAATGAGCAGTTCTTC.